One and the same sample provided the 16 T cell receptor beta chains below, sequenced in a study of blood T cell repertoires in COVID-19. Produced via immunoSEQ multiplex PCR; TCRdb's table is partial and in-frame only. Altogether around 170,000 clones are present, about four fifths being singletons, with the ten largest covering over 11%. Sequenced sample: peripheral blood. The receptor source for this set is a woman aged 80 or over with acute or convalescent COVID-19.

The table lists this clone with a count of one. The chain employs TRBV11-2 and TRBJ2-2, with D perhaps matching TRBD2 (6 bases). CDR1 and CDR2 from the germline V gene are SGHAT and FQNNGV. The CDR3 spans 15 residues. Trimming took off 5 bases at V and 0 bases at J, with 10 bases between the two ends. The CDR3 sequence: CASSAGTPNTGELFF. CDR3 sequence (DNA): TGTGCCAGCAGCGCCGGGACTCCGAACACCGGGGAGCTGTTTTTT.

This chain connects TRBV15 to TRBJ2-7, with no clear D. The germline V gene has CDR1 LNHNV and CDR2 YYDKDF (reference sequence). V was trimmed by 3 bases and J by 0 bases, leaving 15 bases between them. The CDR3 has 16 amino acids. The CDR3 loop reads CATSSLDSRSSYEQYF. The CDR3 DNA sequence: TGTGCCACCAGCAGTCTTGACTCCCGCAGCTCCTACGAGCAGTACTTC.

This chain links TRBV18 with TRBJ1-6; 7 nucleotides match TRBD1. Germline CDR1 reads KGHSH; CDR2 reads LQKENI. V shed 5 bases, J shed 10 bases, and the junction held 8 bases outside the gene matches. The CDR3 sequence is 14 residues long. DNA for the CDR3: TGTGCCAGCTCAGGACAGGAAAGAGGATCACCCCTCCACTTT. As protein: CASSGQERGSPLHF. Using reference TRBV18 and TRBJ1-6 for the parts outside the CDR3, the full variable domain is NAGVMQNPRHLVRRRGQEARLRCSPMKGHSHVYWYRQLPEEGLKFMVYLQKENIIDESGMPKERFSAEFPKEGPSILRIQQVVRGDSAAYFCASSGQERGSPLHFGNGTRLTVT.

The V and J genes are TRBV30 and TRBJ1-5, with TRBD1 matching 10 bases. After removal of 1 base from V and 3 bases from J, the junction contained 9 bases not matched to a gene. CDR1 and CDR2 (germline): GTSNPN, SVGIG (reference sequence). CDR3 size: 17 residues. For the CDR3, the DNA is TGTGCCTGGAGTGAAGACAGGGGGCGTTTGTACAATCAGCCCCAGCATTTT. It encodes CAWSEDRGRLYNQPQHF. Full variable domain (remainder filled in from reference TRBV30 and TRBJ1-5): SQTIHQWPATLVQPVGSPLSLECTVEGTSNPNLYWYRQAAGRGLQLLFYSVGIGQISSEVPQNLSASRPQDRQFILSSKKLLLSDSGFYLCAWSEDRGRLYNQPQHFGDGTRLSIL.

The chain joins TRBV2 to TRBJ2-1; a possible D gene is TRBD1 (6 bases). The ends were cut back, 1 base at V and 15 bases at J, with 16 bases in the middle. CDR3 size: 13 residues. CDR1 and CDR2 (germline): SNHLY, FYNNEI. This chain's CDR3 is CASSEEDSLSPFF. In DNA form, the CDR3 reads TGTGCCAGCAGTGAAGAGGACAGCCTGTCTCCGTTCTTC.

The genes are TRBV6-1 and TRBJ2-2, with 9 positions matching TRBD2. V gave up 4 bases and J gave up 4 bases; unmatched junction bases: 4. The CDR3 length is 15 residues. Germline loops: CDR1 MNHNS, CDR2 SASEGT. The DNA of the CDR3 is TGTGCCAGCAGTGCAGCGGGGGGACTCACCGGGGAGCTGTTTTTT. Amino acid sequence: CASSAAGGLTGELFF.

CDR3 sequence reads: CASSLQTGKGYGYTF. The CDR3 nucleotides are TGTGCCAGCAGCCTACAGACAGGGAAGGGCTATGGCTACACCTTC. V usage is TRBV3-1 (or the pseudogene TRBV3-2) and J usage is TRBJ1-2; 7 bases are shared with TRBD1. The CDR3 length is 15 residues. Germline-derived CDR1 and CDR2 are LGHDT and YNNKEL (reference sequence). V trimming: 4 bases; J trimming: 4 bases; junction bases outside the gene matches: 9.

This clone was observed a handful of times. The rearrangement uses TRBV19 and TRBJ2-7; perhaps TRBD1 as D (6 bases). With 5 bases removed from V and 5 bases from J, the gap between germline ends came to 25 bases. Germline V gene data show CDR1 as LNHDA and CDR2 as SQIVND (reference sequence). CDR3 size: 17 residues. The CDR3 spells CASSVSPGAASQNEQYF. Written as DNA, the CDR3 is TGTGCCAGTAGTGTATCCCCAGGGGCCGCTTCTCAGAACGAGCAGTACTTC.

As concerns this clone: At the DNA level, this CDR3 is encoded by other sequences in the same sample as well. This chain connects TRBV28 to TRBJ1-5; 10 positions agree with TRBD1. The germline gives CDR1 MDHEN, CDR2 SYDVKM. The CDR3 loop spans 13 amino acids. V was clipped by 7 bases and J by 7 bases; unmatched bases: 4. CDR3 amino acids: CASTLTGGQPQHF. The DNA of the CDR3 is TGTGCCAGCACTCTGACAGGGGGCCAGCCCCAGCATTTT.

This chain uses TRBV30 with TRBJ1-6; D is perhaps TRBD1 (6 bases). Germline V lookup: CDR1 GTSNPN, CDR2 SVGIG (reference sequence). The CDR3 runs 15 residues. V was shortened by 0 bases and J by 6 bases, with 12 bases between the two germline ends. CDR3 in amino acids: CAWSVPGQRNSPLHF. The CDR3 DNA is TGTGCCTGGAGTGTGCCGGGACAACGTAATTCACCCCTCCACTTT.

The V gene is TRBV5-4, the J gene TRBJ2-1; 7 nucleotides align to TRBD2. The CDR3 consists of 15 residues. Looked up from germline, CDR1 is SGHNT and CDR2 is YYREEE (reference sequence). Trimming removed 3 bases from V and 3 bases from J; junction bases left unmatched: 6. The chain's CDR3 is CASSSGTNLYNEQFF. CDR3 DNA sequence: TGTGCCAGCAGCTCCGGGACTAATCTCTACAATGAGCAGTTCTTC. Full variable domain (missing parts from reference TRBV5-4 and TRBJ2-1): ETGVTQSPTHLIKTRGQQVTLRCSSQSGHNTVSWYQQALGQGPQFIFQYYREEENGRGNFPPRFSGLQFPNYSSELNVNALELDDSALYLCASSSGTNLYNEQFFGPGTRLTVL.

This chain links TRBV30 with TRBJ2-5; a weak D match, TRBD1 (5 bases). Deletions cut 5 bases from V and 2 bases from J, with 6 bases between. Germline CDR1 GTSNPN, CDR2 SVGIG (reference sequence). The CDR3 has 11 amino acids. The CDR3 DNA reads as TGTGCCTGGCAGGGTCAAGAGACCCAGTACTTC. As protein: CAWQGQETQYF.

The rearrangement uses TRBV19 and TRBJ1-6, with a possible D match to TRBD1 (6 bases). Trimming shortened V by 7 bases and J by 8 bases, and 12 bases separated the two germline ends. The CDR3 sequence is 13 residues long. Looked up from germline, CDR1 is LNHDA and CDR2 is SQIVND (reference sequence). This chain's CDR3 is CASNWDTYSPLHF. The DNA for the CDR3 is TGTGCCAGTAATTGGGACACCTATTCACCCCTCCACTTT.

In DNA form, the CDR3 reads TGTGCCACCAGTGATCCCGACAGATTCTACAATGAGCAGTTCTTC. This translates into CATSDPDRFYNEQFF. The rearrangement joins TRBV24-1 to TRBJ2-1, with D tentatively TRBD1 (5 bases). CDR1 is KGHDR and CDR2 is SFDVKD in the germline V gene. The CDR3 spans 15 residues. V was shortened by 3 bases and J by 3 bases, with 11 bases between the two germline ends.

Comments on this clone: Relative to the germline gene, one junction end is altered; a read error may explain this. The CDR3 DNA follows: TGTGCCAGCTCGTCGGACACGGAAGCTTTCTTT. This codes for CASSSDTEAFF. This chain connects TRBV18 to TRBJ1-1; perhaps TRBD1 as D (5 bases). CDR1 is KGHSH and CDR2 is LQKENI in the germline V gene. The CDR3 covers 11 residues.

The V call is TRBV2, the J call TRBJ1-2, with D possibly being TRBD1 (5 bases). Trimming took 4 bases from V and 8 from J, leaving 14 bases between them. CDR1 is SNHLY, CDR2 FYNNEI, per germline. The CDR3 has 13 amino acids. CDR3 protein: CASSAPGRQGYTF. The CDR3 DNA reads as TGTGCCAGCAGTGCCCCAGGGCGGCAGGGCTACACCTTC.